Given below is one T cell receptor (beta chain) in context. The sample originates from a study of T cells in localized non-small cell lung cancer. Sequencing was performed with immunoSEQ multiplex PCR; in TCRdb, only in-frame clones are kept and a portion is missing. The sample contains 40,000 or so clones, roughly 86% of which appear only once. CDR1 is MDHEN, CDR2 SYDVKM, per germline. With V trimmed by 4 bases and J by 7 bases, 12 bases remained unmatched. The CDR3 has 16 residues. V is TRBV28 and J is TRBJ1-4; 7 nucleotides agree with TRBD1. Sequenced here: peripheral blood, sampled before any cancer treatment. This TCR was recovered from a man between 40 and 75 years old with stage I lung adenocarcinoma. The DNA of the CDR3 is TGTGCCAGCAGTTCCTACTCCGACAGGGAAATTGAAAAACTGTTTTTT. This codes for CASSSYSDREIEKLFF.